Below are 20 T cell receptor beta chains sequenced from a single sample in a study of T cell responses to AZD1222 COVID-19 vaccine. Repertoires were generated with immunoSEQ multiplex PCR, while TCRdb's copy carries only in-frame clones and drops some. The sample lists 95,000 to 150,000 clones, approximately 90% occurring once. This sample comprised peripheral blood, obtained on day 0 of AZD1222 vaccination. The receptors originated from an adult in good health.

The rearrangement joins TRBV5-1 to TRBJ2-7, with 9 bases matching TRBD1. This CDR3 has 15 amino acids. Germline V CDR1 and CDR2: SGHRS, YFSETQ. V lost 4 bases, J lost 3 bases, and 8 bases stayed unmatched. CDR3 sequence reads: CASSQQGALYYEQYF. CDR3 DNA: TGCGCCAGCAGCCAACAGGGGGCCCTCTACTACGAGCAGTACTTC.

The CDR3 DNA reads as TGTGCCAGCAGGGGACAGTTAAACACTGAAGCTTTCTTT. Encoded protein: CASRGQLNTEAFF. The chain uses TRBV2 and TRBJ1-1, with 7 positions matching TRBD1. The CDR3 loop spans 13 amino acids. Germline lookup yields CDR1 SNHLY and CDR2 FYNNEI. Trimming took 6 bases from V and 2 from J; bases not matched to a gene: 3.

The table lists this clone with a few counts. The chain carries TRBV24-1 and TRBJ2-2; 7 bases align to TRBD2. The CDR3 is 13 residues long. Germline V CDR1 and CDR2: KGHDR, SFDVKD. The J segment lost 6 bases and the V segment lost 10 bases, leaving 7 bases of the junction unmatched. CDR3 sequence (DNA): TGTGCCACGACGAGGACTAGTGCCGGGGAGCTGTTTTTT. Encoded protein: CATTRTSAGELFF.

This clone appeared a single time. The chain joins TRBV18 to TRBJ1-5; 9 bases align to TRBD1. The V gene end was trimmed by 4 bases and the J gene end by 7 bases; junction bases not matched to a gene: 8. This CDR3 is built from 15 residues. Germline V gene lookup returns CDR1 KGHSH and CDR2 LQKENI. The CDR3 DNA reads TGTGCCAGCTCACTCCGGGACAGGGAACAACAGCCCCAGCATTTT. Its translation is CASSLRDREQQPQHF.

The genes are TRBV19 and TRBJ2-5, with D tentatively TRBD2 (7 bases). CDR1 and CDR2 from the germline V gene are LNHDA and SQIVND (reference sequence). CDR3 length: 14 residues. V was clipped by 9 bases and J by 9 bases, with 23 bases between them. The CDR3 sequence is CASWEGDPRGPQYF. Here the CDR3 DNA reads TGTGCCAGCTGGGAGGGGGACCCTCGAGGTCCCCAGTACTTC.

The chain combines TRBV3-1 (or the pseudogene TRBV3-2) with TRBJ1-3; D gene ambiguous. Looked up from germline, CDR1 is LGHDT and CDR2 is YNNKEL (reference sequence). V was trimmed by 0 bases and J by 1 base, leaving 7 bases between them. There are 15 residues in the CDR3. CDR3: CASSQDLQSGNTIYF. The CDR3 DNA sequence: TGTGCCAGCAGCCAAGATCTTCAGTCTGGAAACACCATATATTTT.

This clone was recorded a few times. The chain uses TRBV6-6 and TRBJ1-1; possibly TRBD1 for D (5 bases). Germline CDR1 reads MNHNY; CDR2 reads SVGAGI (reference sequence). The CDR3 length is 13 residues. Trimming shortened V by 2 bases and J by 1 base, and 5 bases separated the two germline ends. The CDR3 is CASSYTGNTEAFF. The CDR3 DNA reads TGTGCCAGCAGTTACACAGGGAACACTGAAGCTTTCTTT.

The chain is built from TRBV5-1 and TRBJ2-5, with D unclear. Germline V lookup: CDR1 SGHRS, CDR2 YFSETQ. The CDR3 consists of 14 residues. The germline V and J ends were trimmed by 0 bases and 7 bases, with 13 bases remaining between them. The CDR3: CASSLGPLLGTQYF. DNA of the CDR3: TGCGCCAGCAGCTTGGGTCCACTCCTGGGGACCCAGTACTTC.

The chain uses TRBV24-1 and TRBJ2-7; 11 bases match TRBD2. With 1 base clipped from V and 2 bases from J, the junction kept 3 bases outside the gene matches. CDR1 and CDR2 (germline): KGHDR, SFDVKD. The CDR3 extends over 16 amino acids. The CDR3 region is CATSDLLAGDPYEQYF. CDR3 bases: TGTGCCACCAGTGATTTACTAGCGGGAGATCCCTACGAGCAGTACTTC.

The CDR3 loop reads CSVPGQGAYSYGYTF. CDR3 in DNA: TGCAGCGTTCCGGGACAGGGGGCCTATAGCTATGGCTACACCTTC. The chain joins TRBV29-1 to TRBJ1-2; 12 nucleotides agree with TRBD1. CDR1 is SQVTM, CDR2 ANQGSEA, per germline. The J segment lost 4 bases and the V segment lost 5 bases, leaving 8 bases of the junction unmatched. The CDR3 runs to 15 residues.

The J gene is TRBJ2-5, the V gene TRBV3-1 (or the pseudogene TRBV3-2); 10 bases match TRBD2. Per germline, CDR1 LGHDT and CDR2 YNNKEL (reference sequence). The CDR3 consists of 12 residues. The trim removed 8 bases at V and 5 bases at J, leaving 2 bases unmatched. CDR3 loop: CASRLAGETQYF. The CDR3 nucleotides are TGTGCCAGCCGACTAGCGGGCGAGACCCAGTACTTC.

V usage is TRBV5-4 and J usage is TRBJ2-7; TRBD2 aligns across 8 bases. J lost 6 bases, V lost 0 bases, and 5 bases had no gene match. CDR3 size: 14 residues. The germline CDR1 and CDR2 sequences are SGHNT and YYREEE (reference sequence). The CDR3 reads CASSLVSGRGEQYF. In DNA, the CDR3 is TGTGCCAGCAGCTTGGTTTCCGGGAGGGGCGAGCAGTACTTC.

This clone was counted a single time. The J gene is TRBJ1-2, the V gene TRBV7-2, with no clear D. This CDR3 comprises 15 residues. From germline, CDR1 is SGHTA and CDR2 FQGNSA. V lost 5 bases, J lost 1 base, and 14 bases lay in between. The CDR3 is CASSPDSGFNYGYTF. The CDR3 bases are TGTGCCAGCAGCCCCGATTCAGGCTTTAACTATGGCTACACCTTC. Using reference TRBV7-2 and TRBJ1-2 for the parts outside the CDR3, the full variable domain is GAGVSQSPSNKVTEKGKDVELRCDPISGHTALYWYRQSLGQGLEFLIYFQGNSAPDKSGLPSDRFSAERTGGSVSTLTIQRTQQEDSAVYLCASSPDSGFNYGYTFGSGTRLTVV.

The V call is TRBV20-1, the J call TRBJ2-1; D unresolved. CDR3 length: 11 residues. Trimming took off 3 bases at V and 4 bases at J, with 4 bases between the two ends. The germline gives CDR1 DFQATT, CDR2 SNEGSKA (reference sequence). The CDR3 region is CSASGYNEQFF. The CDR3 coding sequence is TGCAGTGCTAGCGGTTACAATGAGCAGTTCTTC.

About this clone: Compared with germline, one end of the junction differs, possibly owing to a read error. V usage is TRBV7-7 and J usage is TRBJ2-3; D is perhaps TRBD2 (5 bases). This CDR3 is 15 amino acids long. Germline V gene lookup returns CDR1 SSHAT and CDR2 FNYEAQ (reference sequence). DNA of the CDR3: TGTGCTAGCAGCTTAGCAAGCGGATCCACAGATACGCAGTATTTT. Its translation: CASSLASGSTDTQYF.

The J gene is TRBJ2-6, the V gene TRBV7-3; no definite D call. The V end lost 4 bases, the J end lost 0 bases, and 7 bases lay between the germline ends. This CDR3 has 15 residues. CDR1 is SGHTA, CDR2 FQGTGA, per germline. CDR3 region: CASSSQSSGANVLTF. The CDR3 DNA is TGTGCCAGCAGCTCGCAGTCCTCTGGGGCCAACGTCCTGACTTTC.

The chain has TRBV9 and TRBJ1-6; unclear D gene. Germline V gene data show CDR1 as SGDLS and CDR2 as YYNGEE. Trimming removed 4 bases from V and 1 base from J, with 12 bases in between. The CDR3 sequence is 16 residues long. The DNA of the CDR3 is TGTGCCAGCAGCCCCGCCGGGAATTCCTATAATTCACCCCTCCACTTT. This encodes CASSPAGNSYNSPLHF.

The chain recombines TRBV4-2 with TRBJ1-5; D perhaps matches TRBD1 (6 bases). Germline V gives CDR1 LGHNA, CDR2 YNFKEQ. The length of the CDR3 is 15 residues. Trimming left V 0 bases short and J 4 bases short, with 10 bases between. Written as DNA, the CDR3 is TGTGCCAGCAGCCAAGAGGGTAGGGGGAATCAGCCCCAGCATTTT. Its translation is CASSQEGRGNQPQHF.

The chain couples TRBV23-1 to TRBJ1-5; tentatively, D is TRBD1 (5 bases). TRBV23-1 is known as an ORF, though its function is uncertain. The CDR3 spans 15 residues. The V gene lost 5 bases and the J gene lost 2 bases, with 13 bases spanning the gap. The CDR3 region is CASSRGTSGNQPQHF. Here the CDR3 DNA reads TGCGCCAGCAGTAGAGGGACTAGTGGCAATCAGCCCCAGCATTTT.

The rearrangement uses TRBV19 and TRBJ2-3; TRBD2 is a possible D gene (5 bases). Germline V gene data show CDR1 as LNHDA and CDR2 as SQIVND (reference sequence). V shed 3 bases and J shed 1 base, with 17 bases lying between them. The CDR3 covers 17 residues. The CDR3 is CASSISVDRGGTDTQYF. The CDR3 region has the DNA TGTGCCAGTAGTATCTCGGTTGACCGGGGTGGCACAGATACGCAGTATTTT.